These 20 T cell receptor beta chains came from one sample sequenced in a study of CD8+ T cells in alopecia areata. Treatment given: oral pan-JAK inhibitor, 5-10 mg twice daily. Following RNA extraction, reverse transcription yielded cDNA that acted as the sequencing template. Only in-frame clones appear in the TCRdb table, and some are missing; sequencing was by immunoSEQ multiplex PCR. The table records some 180,000 clones, around half of them present only once. The sequencing here drew on CD8+ T cells sorted from blood, taken at week 24, from a patient treated with tofacitinib. The receptor source for this set is a human donor with alopecia areata.

The V gene is TRBV2, the J gene TRBJ1-1; possibly TRBD1 for D (6 bases). Per the germline V gene, CDR1 is SNHLY and CDR2 is FYNNEI. V was clipped by 6 bases and J by 3 bases, with 20 bases between them. CDR3 size: 16 residues. The CDR3 is CASSRIPGDVDTEAFF. The CDR3 nucleotides are TGTGCCAGCAGCCGAATACCAGGGGACGTAGACACTGAAGCTTTCTTT.

V and J are TRBV5-6 and TRBJ2-7; D remains unclear. CDR3 length: 13 residues. V was clipped by 2 bases and J by 2 bases, with 8 bases between them. From germline, CDR1 is SGHDT and CDR2 YYEEEE. CDR3 protein: CASSFQGTYEQYF. CDR3 bases: TGTGCCAGCAGCTTTCAAGGTACCTACGAGCAGTACTTC.

The chain is built from TRBV20-1 and TRBJ2-4; D uncertain. The CDR3 loop spans 10 amino acids. Per the germline V gene, CDR1 is DFQATT and CDR2 is SNEGSKA (reference sequence). The ends were cut back, 7 bases at V and 0 bases at J, with 1 base in the middle. The CDR3 bases are TGCAGTGTAGCCAAAAACATTCAGTACTTC. Translation gives CSVAKNIQYF.

This clone appeared once. The chain carries TRBV11-2 and TRBJ1-6, with no clear D. Per the germline V gene, CDR1 is SGHAT and CDR2 is FQNNGV. This CDR3 comprises 14 residues. V was cut by 1 base and J by 8 bases, with 9 bases left in between. CDR3 amino acids: CASSLGAGDSPLHF. CDR3 sequence (DNA): TGTGCCAGCAGCTTAGGGGCAGGAGATTCACCCCTCCACTTT.

This clone was counted between two and nine times. The chain links TRBV29-1 to TRBJ2-5; TRBD2 is a possible D gene (5 bases). Matching the DNA end better, TRBJ2-7 makes the J call doubtful. This CDR3 comprises 15 residues. Germline assignment: CDR1 SQVTM and CDR2 ANQGSEA. The CDR3 reads CSVDWRGQSGYEQYF. Here the CDR3 DNA reads TGCAGCGTTGATTGGAGAGGGCAGTCGGGCTACGAGCAGTACTTC.

The rearrangement joins TRBV7-2 to TRBJ2-2; 11 nucleotides match TRBD2. This CDR3 has 16 amino acids. V shed 4 bases and J 4 bases; nucleotides not matched to a gene: 5. The germline V gene encodes CDR1 SGHTA and CDR2 FQGNSA. CDR3 protein: CASSSTGLAGTGELFF. The CDR3 DNA reads as TGTGCCAGCAGCTCTACTGGACTAGCGGGCACCGGGGAGCTGTTTTTT. The whole variable domain, remainder taken from reference TRBV7-2 and TRBJ2-2, is GAGVSQSPSNKVTEKGKDVELRCDPISGHTALYWYRQSLGQGLEFLIYFQGNSAPDKSGLPSDRFSAERTGGSVSTLTIQRTQQEDSAVYLCASSSTGLAGTGELFFGEGSRLTVL.

Turning to this clone: This sample includes further DNA sequences coding for the same CDR3. J is TRBJ1-5 and V is TRBV9, with 7 bases matching TRBD1. CDR1 and CDR2 (germline): SGDLS, YYNGEE. CDR3 length: 13 residues. V gave up 0 bases and J gave up 7 bases; unmatched junction bases: 1. In DNA, the CDR3 is TGTGCCAGCAGCGTAGGAGGGGGCCAGCCCCAGCATTTT. It encodes CASSVGGGQPQHF.

The chain links TRBV6-5 to TRBJ1-5; D ambiguous. The V gene's germline CDR1 is MNHEY and CDR2 SVGAGI. This CDR3 has 12 residues. Trimming shortened V by 6 bases and J by 4 bases, and 7 bases separated the two germline ends. CDR3 amino acids: CASSGGNQPQHF. The CDR3 coding sequence is TGTGCCAGCAGCGGAGGGAATCAGCCCCAGCATTTT.

The gene calls are TRBV9 and TRBJ1-1; D is undetermined. Looked up from germline, CDR1 is SGDLS and CDR2 is YYNGEE. This CDR3 region has 13 residues. V lost 5 bases to trimming and J lost 6 bases, with 14 bases between them. Written as DNA, the CDR3 is TGTGCCAGCAGTGAGAGCCCCTCCGCTGAAGCTTTCTTT. It translates to CASSESPSAEAFF.

The CDR3 region is CASSPGQGSYQETQYF. CDR3 DNA sequence: TGTGCCAGCAGCCCGGGACAGGGCAGTTACCAAGAGACCCAGTACTTC. This chain uses TRBV7-9 with TRBJ2-5; 9 nucleotides agree with TRBD1. Trimming took 5 bases from V and 0 from J; bases not matched to a gene: 7. This CDR3 is 16 amino acids long. CDR1 SEHNR and CDR2 FQNEAQ come from the germline V gene (reference sequence).

The chain joins TRBV27 to TRBJ2-5, with 7 bases matching TRBD2. The CDR3 spans 15 residues. Germline loops: CDR1 MNHEY, CDR2 SMNVEV (reference sequence). Trimming at V came to 5 bases and at J to 0 bases, leaving 6 bases not matched to a gene. The CDR3 DNA reads TGTGCCAGCAGTCCGATAGGGACTAACCAAGAGACCCAGTACTTC. Protein: CASSPIGTNQETQYF.

This chain uses TRBV11-2 with TRBJ2-1; a possible D gene is TRBD1 (5 bases). The CDR3 totals 14 residues. Germline V gene data show CDR1 as SGHAT and CDR2 as FQNNGV. The ends were cut back, 1 base at V and 8 bases at J, with 12 bases in the middle. The CDR3 region is CASSLGAGLDEQFF. For the CDR3, the DNA is TGTGCCAGCAGCTTAGGCGCAGGGTTGGATGAGCAGTTCTTC.

This clone was observed a few times. The chain employs TRBV7-8 and TRBJ1-6; D possibly corresponds to TRBD1 (5 bases). V shed 5 bases and J shed 4 bases, with 18 bases lying between them. Germline-derived CDR1 and CDR2 are SGHVS and FQNEAQ. This CDR3 region has 17 residues. CDR3 sequence: CASSPNVGGRYNSPLHF. DNA of the CDR3: TGTGCCAGCAGCCCGAATGTCGGGGGAAGGTATAATTCACCCCTCCACTTT.

This clone occurred a few times. This chain joins TRBV7-2 and TRBJ2-5, with D perhaps TRBD2 (5 bases). This CDR3 has 15 amino acids. CDR1 SGHTA and CDR2 FQGNSA come from the germline V gene. Trimming stripped 3 bases from V and 0 bases from J, with 11 bases between. Written as DNA, the CDR3 is TGTGCCAGCAGCTTTTTTGGGGAGTACCAAGAGACCCAGTACTTC. Translated: CASSFFGEYQETQYF.

The chain combines TRBV28 with TRBJ2-5, with D unresolved. V was pared by 7 bases and J by 1 base, with 13 bases between. Germline CDR1 reads MDHEN; CDR2 reads SYDVKM. This CDR3 has 14 residues. The CDR3 region is CASKRADLQETQYF. For the CDR3, the DNA is TGTGCCAGCAAAAGGGCAGACCTCCAAGAGACCCAGTACTTC. The complete variable domain, with remaining parts taken from reference TRBV28 and TRBJ2-5, reads DVKVTQSSRYLVKRTGEKVFLECVQDMDHENMFWYRQDPGLGLRLIYFSYDVKMKEKGDIPEGYSVSREKKERFSLILESASTNQTSMYLCASKRADLQETQYFGPGTRLLVL.

The rearrangement links TRBV4-3 to TRBJ2-7; D possibly matches TRBD1 or TRBD2 (5 bases each). Germline CDR1 and CDR2: LGHNA and YSLEER. The CDR3 is 15 amino acids. V lost 4 bases and J 4 bases, leaving 17 bases between the germline ends. The CDR3 here is CASSLGRGSGYEQYF. CDR3 nucleotide sequence: TGCGCCAGCAGCCTGGGACGGGGTTCGGGGTACGAGCAGTACTTC.

This clone turned up a few times. V is TRBV10-3 and J is TRBJ2-7; D gene uncertain. Germline V lookup: CDR1 ENHRY, CDR2 SYGVKD. The CDR3 runs 13 residues. The V gene lost 3 bases and the J gene lost 4 bases, with 10 bases spanning the gap. The CDR3 nucleotides are TGTGCCATCAGTGAAGGCGGCGGTTACGAGCAGTACTTC. As protein: CAISEGGGYEQYF.

This clone was counted only a few times. The gene calls are TRBV6-4 and TRBJ2-5, with 9 bases aligning to TRBD2. Looked up from germline, CDR1 is MRHNA and CDR2 is SNTAGT. The J segment lost 1 base and the V segment lost 3 bases, leaving 3 bases of the junction unmatched. The CDR3 spans 15 residues. CDR3 in amino acids: CASSEEAGGQETQYF. The CDR3 DNA reads TGTGCCAGCAGTGAAGAAGCGGGGGGCCAAGAGACCCAGTACTTC.

This clone was counted a few times. The V call is TRBV29-1, the J call TRBJ2-3; weak D call: TRBD1 (6 bases). The V end lost 6 bases, the J end lost 6 bases, and 16 bases lay between the germline ends. The germline gives CDR1 SQVTM, CDR2 ANQGSEA. This CDR3 has 13 amino acids. CDR3 in amino acids: CSVADRLWDTQYF. The CDR3 DNA follows: TGCAGCGTGGCCGACAGGTTGTGGGATACGCAGTATTTT.

This clone was seen a few times. J is TRBJ1-2 and V is TRBV4-3, with D unresolved. Germline V lookup: CDR1 LGHNA, CDR2 YSLEER. The CDR3 spans 14 residues. The V end lost 0 bases, the J end lost 4 bases, and 9 bases lay between the germline ends. The DNA of the CDR3 is TGCGCCAGCAGCCAAGATGGAGGAGGCTATGGCTACACCTTC. Its protein is CASSQDGGGYGYTF.